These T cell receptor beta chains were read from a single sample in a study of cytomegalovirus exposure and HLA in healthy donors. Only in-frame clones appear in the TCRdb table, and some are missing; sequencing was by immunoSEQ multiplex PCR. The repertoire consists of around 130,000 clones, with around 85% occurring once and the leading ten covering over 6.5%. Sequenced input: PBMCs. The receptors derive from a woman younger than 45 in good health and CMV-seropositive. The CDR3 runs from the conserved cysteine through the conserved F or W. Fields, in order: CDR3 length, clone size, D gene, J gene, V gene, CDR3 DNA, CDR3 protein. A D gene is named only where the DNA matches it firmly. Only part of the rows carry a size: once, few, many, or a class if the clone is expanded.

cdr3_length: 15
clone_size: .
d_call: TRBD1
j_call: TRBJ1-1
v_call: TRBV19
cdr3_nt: TGTGCCAGTATTACAGGGGGTGGAATGAACACTGAAGCTTTCTTT
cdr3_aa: CASITGGGMNTEAFF

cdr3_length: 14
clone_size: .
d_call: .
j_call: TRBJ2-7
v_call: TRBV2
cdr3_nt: TGTGCCAGCAGTAGCATCCCAGGGGTTTACGAGCAGTACTTC
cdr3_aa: CASSSIPGVYEQYF

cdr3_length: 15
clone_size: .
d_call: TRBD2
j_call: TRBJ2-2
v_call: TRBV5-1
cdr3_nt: TGCGCCAGCCGCGAGTTAGCGGGAGAAACCGGGGAGCTGTTTTTT
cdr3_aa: CASRELAGETGELFF

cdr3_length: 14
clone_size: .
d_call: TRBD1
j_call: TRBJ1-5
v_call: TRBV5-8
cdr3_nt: TGTGCCAGCAGCACGGGACAGACGTATCAGCCCCAGCATTTT
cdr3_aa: CASSTGQTYQPQHF

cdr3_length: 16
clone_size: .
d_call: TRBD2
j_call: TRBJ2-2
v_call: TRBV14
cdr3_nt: TGTGCCAGCAGTCCTCTAGCGGGGGTTACCACCGGGGAGCTGTTTTTT
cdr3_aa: CASSPLAGVTTGELFF

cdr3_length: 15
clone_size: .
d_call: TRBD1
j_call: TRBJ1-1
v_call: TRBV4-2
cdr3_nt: TGTGCCAGCAGCCAAGATCCCAGGACAGGGACTGAAGCTTTCTTT
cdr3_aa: CASSQDPRTGTEAFF

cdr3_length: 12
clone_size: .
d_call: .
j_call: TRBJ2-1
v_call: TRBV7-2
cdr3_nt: TGTGCCAGCAGCTTCGCCAGTATGAAGCAGTTCTTC
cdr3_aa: CASSFASMKQFF

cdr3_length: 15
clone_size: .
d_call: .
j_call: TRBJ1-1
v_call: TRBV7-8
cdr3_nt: TGTGCCAGCAGCCAGCAAGATGAGGTTATCACTGAAGCTTTCTTT
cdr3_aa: CASSQQDEVITEAFF

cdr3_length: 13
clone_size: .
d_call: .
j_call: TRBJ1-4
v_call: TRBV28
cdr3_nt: TGTGCCAGCAGGGGAACAGGGAACGAAAAACTGTTTTTT
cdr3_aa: CASRGTGNEKLFF

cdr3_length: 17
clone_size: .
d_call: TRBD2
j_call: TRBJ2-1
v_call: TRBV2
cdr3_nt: TGTGCCAGCAGTGAAGGCGTGGGACTAGCGGCTTACAATGAGCAGTTCTTC
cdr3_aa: CASSEGVGLAAYNEQFF

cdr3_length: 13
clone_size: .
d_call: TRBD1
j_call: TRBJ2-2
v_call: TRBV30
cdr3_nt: TGTGCCTGGAGTGGACAGGGGACCGGGGAGCTGTTTTTT
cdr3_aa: CAWSGQGTGELFF

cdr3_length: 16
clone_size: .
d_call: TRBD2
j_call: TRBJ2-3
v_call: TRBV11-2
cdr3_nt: TGTGCCAGCAGCCCCCGAGCGGGGGGTAGCACAGATACGCAGTATTTT
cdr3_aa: CASSPRAGGSTDTQYF

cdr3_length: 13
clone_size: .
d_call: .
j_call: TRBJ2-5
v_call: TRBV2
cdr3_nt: TGTGCCAGCACTATGACAGAAAGGGGGACCCAGTACTTC
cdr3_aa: CASTMTERGTQYF

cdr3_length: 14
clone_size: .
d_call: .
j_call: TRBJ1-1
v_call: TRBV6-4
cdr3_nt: TGTGCCAGCAGTGACGGCGGGGAGAACACTGAAGCTTTCTTT
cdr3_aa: CASSDGGENTEAFF

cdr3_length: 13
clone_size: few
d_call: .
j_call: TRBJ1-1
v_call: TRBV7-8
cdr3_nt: TGTGCCAGCAGCCCTCTAACCTTGCCTGAAGCTTTCTTT
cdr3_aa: CASSPLTLPEAFF

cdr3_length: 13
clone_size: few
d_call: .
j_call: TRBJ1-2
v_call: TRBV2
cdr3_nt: TGTGCCAGCAGTGAAGACGGGGGTTATGGCTACACCTTC
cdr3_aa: CASSEDGGYGYTF

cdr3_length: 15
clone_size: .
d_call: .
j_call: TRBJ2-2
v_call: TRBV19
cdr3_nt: TGTGACATATGGGGCGGTTGGGGAAACACCGGGGAGCTGTTTTTT
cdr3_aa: CDIWGGWGNTGELFF

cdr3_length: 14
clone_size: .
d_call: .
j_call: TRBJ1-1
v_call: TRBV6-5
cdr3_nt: TGTGCCAGCCACTTAGAGGCAGGGAACGGCGAAGCTTTCTTT
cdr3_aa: CASHLEAGNGEAFF

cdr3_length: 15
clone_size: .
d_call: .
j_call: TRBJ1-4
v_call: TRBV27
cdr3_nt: TGTGCCAGCAGTTTCAGTGGGCAGGGGAATGAAAAACTGTTTTTT
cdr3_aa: CASSFSGQGNEKLFF

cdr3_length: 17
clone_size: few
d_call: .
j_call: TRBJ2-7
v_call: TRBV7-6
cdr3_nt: TGTGCCAGCAGCTCCCCCCCCGTTCTGGGTAGGGGTGACGAGCAGTACTTC
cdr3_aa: CASSSPPVLGRGDEQYF

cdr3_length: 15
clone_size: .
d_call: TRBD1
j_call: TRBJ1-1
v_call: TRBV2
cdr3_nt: TGTGCCAGGACCCGAGGACAGGGGATGAACACTGAAGCTTTCTTT
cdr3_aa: CARTRGQGMNTEAFF

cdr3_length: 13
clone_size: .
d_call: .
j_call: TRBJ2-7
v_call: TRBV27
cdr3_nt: TGTGCCAGCAGACTGGACAGTTCCTACGAGCAGTACTTC
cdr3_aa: CASRLDSSYEQYF

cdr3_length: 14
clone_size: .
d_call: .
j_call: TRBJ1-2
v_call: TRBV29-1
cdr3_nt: TGCAGCGTTGAGGCGGCGGGGGACGGTGGTAGCTACACCTTC
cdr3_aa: CSVEAAGDGGSYTF

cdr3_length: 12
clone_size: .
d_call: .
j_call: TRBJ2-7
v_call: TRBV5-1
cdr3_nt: TGCGCCAGCAGCTCCCAGGGCGTCGAGCAGTACTTC
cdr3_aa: CASSSQGVEQYF